The 31 T cell receptor beta chains below all came from one sample that was sequenced in a study of PD-1 blockade in mismatch repair-deficient tumors (TCRdb year 2017). The method was the immunoSEQ multiplex PCR assay. TCRdb holds this immuneACCESS table with in-frame rearrangements only. Some clones are missing; in checked studies, unresolved V genes explain under half, and the rest has no known cause. For this sample the table gives approximately 120,000 clones, of which more than 85% were detected only once. Of the sample, roughly 12% is held by the ten largest clones. This specimen was peripheral blood, taken 44 weeks after starting pembrolizumab. These receptors were collected from an adult with mismatch repair-deficient cancer.

V gene TRBV11-3 combines with J gene TRBJ2-3, with 9 bases fitting TRBD2. J was trimmed by 4 bases and V by 4 bases; bases with no gene match: 6. CDR3 length: 15 residues. Germline CDR1 and CDR2: SGHNT and YENEEA. The CDR3 DNA reads TGTGCCAGCAGCTCCGGGACTAGCTTTGCAGATACGCAGTATTTT. Residues: CASSSGTSFADTQYF.

The chain recombines TRBV7-9 with TRBJ2-2, with 9 bases that match TRBD2. The trim removed 1 base at V and 5 bases at J, leaving 14 bases unmatched. The CDR3 is 19 residues long. Per germline, CDR1 SEHNR and CDR2 FQNEAQ (reference sequence). In DNA, the CDR3 is TGTGCCAGCAGCTTAGTGGGGGTAGCGGGAGTAAGGGGAACCGGGGAGCTGTTTTTT. The encoded protein is CASSLVGVAGVRGTGELFF.

This clone was observed once. V and J are TRBV11-2 and TRBJ1-1, with TRBD1 matching over 9 bases. CDR1 SGHAT and CDR2 FQNNGV come from the germline V gene. The J segment lost 3 bases and the V segment lost 4 bases, leaving 6 bases of the junction unmatched. The CDR3 is 15 residues long. CDR3 in DNA: TGTGCCAGCAGCTCCCGGGACAGGGAATACACTGAAGCTTTCTTT. It is translated as CASSSRDREYTEAFF.

The chain combines TRBV10-3 with TRBJ2-7; the match to TRBD1 covers 8 bases. The CDR3 runs 16 residues. Trimming at V came to 6 bases and at J to 2 bases, leaving 12 bases not matched to a gene. The germline V gene encodes CDR1 ENHRY and CDR2 SYGVKD. CDR3 bases: TGTGCCATCAGGACAGACAGGGGAGATTCTGCCTACGAGCAGTACTTC. Translated, it gives CAIRTDRGDSAYEQYF.

In its sample, this clone was seen once. This chain uses TRBV5-1 with TRBJ2-6; the D gene is possibly TRBD1 (6 bases). Germline V CDR1 and CDR2: SGHRS, YFSETQ. This CDR3 region has 15 residues. V gave up 5 bases and J gave up 4 bases, with 13 bases separating them. The CDR3 DNA reads TGCGCCAGCAGATTTGGGGGCGACGGGGCCAACGTCCTGACTTTC. This gives the protein CASRFGGDGANVLTF. Together with reference TRBV5-1 and TRBJ2-6, the CDR3 gives the full variable domain: KAGVTQTPRYLIKTRGQQVTLSCSPISGHRSVSWYQQTPGQGLQFLFEYFSETQRNKGNFPGRFSGRQFSNSRSEMNVSTLELGDSALYLCASRFGGDGANVLTFGAGSRLTVL.

V usage is TRBV7-2 and J usage is TRBJ2-6; 8 positions agree with TRBD1. V shed 4 bases and J 3 bases; nucleotides not matched to a gene: 11. The germline CDR1 and CDR2 sequences are SGHTA and FQGNSA. The length of the CDR3 is 18 residues. Here the CDR3 reads CASSSAGTGSRGANVLTF. CDR3 nucleotides: TGTGCCAGCAGCTCAGCCGGGACAGGTTCTCGTGGGGCCAACGTCCTGACTTTC.

The chain employs TRBV11-2 and TRBJ1-1; a weak D match, TRBD1 (6 bases). With 4 bases removed from V and 4 bases from J, the gap between germline ends came to 10 bases. The germline CDR1 and CDR2 sequences are SGHAT and FQNNGV. The CDR3 runs to 13 residues. The CDR3 loop is CASSSQGFTEAFF. CDR3 nucleotide sequence: TGTGCCAGCAGCTCACAGGGTTTCACTGAAGCTTTCTTT.

V and J are TRBV13 and TRBJ2-3, with 11 nucleotides matching TRBD2. The CDR3 extends over 18 amino acids. J was trimmed by 0 bases and V by 1 base; bases with no gene match: 6. The germline gives CDR1 PRHDT, CDR2 FYEKMQ (reference sequence). CDR3 in amino acids: CASSLATSGRLSTDTQYF. The CDR3 nucleotides are TGTGCCAGCAGCTTAGCCACTAGCGGGAGACTTAGCACAGATACGCAGTATTTT.

This rearrangement joins TRBV29-1 to TRBJ2-1, with D possibly being TRBD2 (6 bases). V was clipped by 3 bases and J by 8 bases, with 8 bases between them. This CDR3 comprises 11 residues. Germline CDR1 is SQVTM and CDR2 is ANQGSEA. The CDR3 DNA follows: TGCAGCGTTGACGGGAGCTATGAGCAGTTCTTC. Its protein is CSVDGSYEQFF.

The chain combines TRBV10-3 with TRBJ1-5; TRBD1 aligns across 8 bases. Germline V gene lookup returns CDR1 ENHRY and CDR2 SYGVKD. Trimming removed 0 bases from V and 5 bases from J; junction bases left unmatched: 6. The CDR3 has 16 residues. The CDR3 bases are TGTGCCATCAGTGAGTCTTGGACAGGGACGGATCAGCCCCAGCATTTT. Translated: CAISESWTGTDQPQHF.

V is TRBV5-1 and J is TRBJ2-2; D is unclear. Germline V gives CDR1 SGHRS, CDR2 YFSETQ. CDR3 length equals 15 residues. V was cut by 0 bases and J by 7 bases, with 13 bases left in between. CDR3 in amino acids: CASSLGLSLVGELFF. DNA for the CDR3: TGCGCCAGCAGCTTGGGACTTTCTCTGGTCGGGGAGCTGTTTTTT.

The gene calls are TRBV15 and TRBJ2-7; TRBD2 matches 14 bases. With V trimmed by 0 bases and J by 5 bases, 15 bases remained unmatched. The CDR3 extends over 20 amino acids. CDR1 and CDR2 from the germline V gene are LNHNV and YYDKDF (reference sequence). The CDR3 protein is CATSRDHPGLAGVRYHEQYF. CDR3 nucleotide sequence: TGTGCCACCAGCAGAGATCACCCGGGACTAGCGGGAGTGAGGTACCACGAGCAGTACTTC.

The rearrangement joins TRBV28 to TRBJ1-1; weak D call: TRBD1 (6 bases). Per germline, CDR1 MDHEN and CDR2 SYDVKM. CDR3 length: 13 residues. V lost 6 bases, J lost 5 bases, and 13 bases lay in between. The CDR3 nucleotides are TGTGCCAGCAGAGGGGGGGCAGGGACTGAAGCTTTCTTT. This gives the protein CASRGGAGTEAFF.

This rearrangement joins TRBV6-5 to TRBJ2-5, with D unclear. Per the germline V gene, CDR1 is MNHEY and CDR2 is SVGAGI. The CDR3 is 13 residues long. Trimming took off 2 bases at V and 1 base at J, with 5 bases between the two ends. This chain's CDR3 is CASSYPSQETQYF. The CDR3 DNA sequence: TGTGCCAGCAGTTACCCCTCCCAAGAGACCCAGTACTTC.

V usage is TRBV14 and J usage is TRBJ1-1, with D unclear. Germline V lookup: CDR1 SGHDN, CDR2 FVKESK. V was trimmed by 2 bases and J by 1 base, leaving 11 bases between them. The CDR3 sequence is 15 residues long. The CDR3 spells CASSQRSRGNTEAFF. The CDR3 coding sequence is TGTGCCAGCAGCCAAAGGAGTCGAGGGAACACTGAAGCTTTCTTT. The variable domain in full, completed from reference TRBV14 and TRBJ1-1, reads EAGVTQFPSHSVIEKGQTVTLRCDPISGHDNLYWYRRVMGKEIKFLLHFVKESKQDESGMPNNRFLAERTGGTYSTLKVQPAELEDSGVYFCASSQRSRGNTEAFFGQGTRLTVV.

The chain links TRBV7-6 to TRBJ1-1; the match to TRBD1 covers 8 bases. After removal of 0 bases from V and 8 bases from J, the junction contained 8 bases not matched to a gene. The CDR3 has 15 amino acids. The V gene's germline CDR1 is SGHVS and CDR2 FNYEAQ. The CDR3 sequence: CASSLADADRDEAFF. Written as DNA, the CDR3 is TGTGCCAGCAGCTTAGCGGATGCGGACAGGGACGAAGCTTTCTTT.

This CDR3 is CSVVLAGTPDTQYF. The CDR3 DNA is TGCAGCGTTGTACTAGCGGGGACCCCAGATACGCAGTATTTT. The chain links TRBV29-1 to TRBJ2-3; 10 nucleotides align to TRBD2. This CDR3 region has 14 residues. CDR1 SQVTM and CDR2 ANQGSEA come from the germline V gene. The junction had 5 bases not matched to a gene; V was cut back by 4 bases and J by 4 bases.

J is TRBJ2-1 and V is TRBV11-2; 11 nucleotides agree with TRBD2. V trimming: 2 bases; J trimming: 4 bases; junction bases outside the gene matches: 7. This CDR3 is built from 17 residues. Per the germline V gene, CDR1 is SGHAT and CDR2 is FQNNGV. In DNA, the CDR3 is TGTGCCAGCAGCTTACTTTTAGCGGGAGGGACGTACAATGAGCAGTTCTTC. Translation: CASSLLLAGGTYNEQFF.

The rearrangement joins TRBV21-1 to TRBJ2-7; the D call in the table, TRBD1, was not verified against the DNA. TRBV21-1 is flagged as a pseudogene. The CDR3 is made up of 13 amino acids. The CDR3 protein is CASTYGQGIGQYF. CDR3 coding DNA: TGTGCCAGCACCTACGGACAGGGGATCGGGCAGTACTTC.

The V and J genes are TRBV6-5 and TRBJ2-7; D gene uncertain. Germline V gene data show CDR1 as MNHEY and CDR2 as SVGAGI. The CDR3 sequence is 13 residues long. V was clipped by 5 bases and J by 10 bases, with 18 bases between them. This CDR3 reads CASSPLGGSQQYF. The DNA for the CDR3 is TGTGCCAGCAGTCCCTTGGGCGGTTCGCAACAGTACTTC.

The chain combines TRBV28 with TRBJ2-1; D uncertain. The CDR3 totals 12 residues. Trimming shortened V by 3 bases and J by 9 bases, and 9 bases separated the two germline ends. The germline V gene encodes CDR1 MDHEN and CDR2 SYDVKM. CDR3 in amino acids: CASSLVVSEQFF. The DNA for the CDR3 is TGTGCCAGCAGTTTGGTGGTTAGTGAGCAGTTCTTC.

This clone was seen once. V gene TRBV7-8 combines with J gene TRBJ2-7; D possibly corresponds to TRBD2 (6 bases). The CDR3 sequence is 13 residues long. V lost 3 bases and J 3 bases, leaving 9 bases between the germline ends. Germline CDR1 and CDR2: SGHVS and FQNEAQ. CDR3 DNA: TGTGCCAGCAGCTTCAATAGCGGCTACGAGCAGTACTTC. Protein product: CASSFNSGYEQYF.

This chain joins TRBV4-1 and TRBJ2-7; 7 bases fit TRBD2. The junction had 5 bases not matched to a gene; V was cut back by 4 bases and J by 5 bases. Germline values: CDR1 MGHRA, CDR2 YSYEKL. There are 13 residues in the CDR3. This CDR3 reads CASSREGLDEQYF. The CDR3 DNA sequence: TGCGCCAGCAGCCGGGAGGGCCTGGACGAGCAGTACTTC.

This clone was counted only a few times. The genes are TRBV5-4 and TRBJ1-2; D unclear. The V and J ends lost 1 base and 5 bases respectively, with 9 bases between them. The CDR3 is 13 amino acids. Germline CDR1 SGHNT, CDR2 YYREEE (reference sequence). The CDR3, as DNA: TGTGCCAGCAGCTTGAGTGCCCTTTATGGCTACACCTTC. Residues: CASSLSALYGYTF.

The J gene is TRBJ2-7, the V gene TRBV19; D remains ambiguous. CDR1 is LNHDA and CDR2 is SQIVND in the germline V gene (reference sequence). The length of the CDR3 is 13 residues. Between the trimmed V and J ends, which lost 5 bases and 4 bases, there was a span of 12 bases. The CDR3 coding sequence is TGTGCCAGTAGTGCACGAAGTCCTTACGAGCAGTACTTC. It encodes CASSARSPYEQYF. The full variable domain, with the rest looked up from reference TRBV19 and TRBJ2-7, is DGGITQSPKYLFRKEGQNVTLSCEQNLNHDAMYWYRQDPGQGLRLIYYSQIVNDFQKGDIAEGYSVSREKKESFPLTVTSAQKNPTAFYLCASSARSPYEQYFGPGTRLTVT.

This clone was picked up a small number of times. V usage is TRBV30 and J usage is TRBJ1-2; tentatively, D is TRBD1 (5 bases). In germline, CDR1 is GTSNPN, CDR2 SVGIG (reference sequence). Trimming cost V 5 bases and J 2 bases, with 15 bases left between them. CDR3 length: 14 amino acids. The CDR3, as DNA: TGTGCCTGGGGCCGGGACGGACCAAACTATGGCTACACCTTC. It codes for CAWGRDGPNYGYTF. The whole variable domain, remainder taken from reference TRBV30 and TRBJ1-2, is SQTIHQWPATLVQPVGSPLSLECTVEGTSNPNLYWYRQAAGRGLQLLFYSVGIGQISSEVPQNLSASRPQDRQFILSSKKLLLSDSGFYLCAWGRDGPNYGYTFGSGTRLTVV.

This chain links TRBV28 with TRBJ1-4; D is uncertain. Germline CDR1 MDHEN, CDR2 SYDVKM. CDR3 length: 11 amino acids. V was clipped by 3 bases and J by 8 bases, with 4 bases between them. CDR3 region: CASSFSEKLFF. CDR3 DNA: TGTGCCAGCAGTTTCTCGGAAAAACTGTTTTTT.

The genes are TRBV28 and TRBJ1-2, with D perhaps matching TRBD1 (6 bases). In germline, CDR1 is MDHEN, CDR2 SYDVKM. Trimming took 2 bases from V and 8 from J, leaving 12 bases between them. The length of the CDR3 is 13 residues. Here the CDR3 DNA reads TGTGCCAGCAGTTTAAGTTCAGGGGCCGGCTACACCTTC. This sequence encodes CASSLSSGAGYTF.

This clone has just one count. The CDR3 loop is CASSLGGRGTGELFF. The CDR3 DNA is TGCGCCAGCAGCCTTGGCGGGAGGGGGACCGGGGAGCTGTTTTTT. The V and J genes are TRBV4-3 and TRBJ2-2, with 9 bases fitting TRBD2. The length of the CDR3 is 15 residues. V gave up 4 bases and J gave up 5 bases; unmatched junction bases: 5. Germline CDR1 is LGHNA and CDR2 is YSLEER.

Points on this clone: One junction end does not reproduce the germline sequence, and a read error may be involved. The V call is TRBV2, the J call TRBJ1-2; the match to TRBD1 covers 8 bases. The CDR3 has 15 residues. Per germline, CDR1 SNHLY and CDR2 FYNNEI. As DNA, the CDR3 is TGTGCCAGCAGTGAAGGGTCAGGGGGCTGGTATGGCCACACCTTC. Translation: CASSEGSGGWYGHTF.

This sequence joins TRBV20-1 and TRBJ1-1; D call uncertain. Germline CDR1 DFQATT, CDR2 SNEGSKA (reference sequence). The length of the CDR3 is 11 residues. V lost 3 bases and J 4 bases, leaving 6 bases between the germline ends. The CDR3 sequence: CSASPGTEAFF. Written as DNA, the CDR3 is TGCAGTGCTAGCCCAGGCACTGAAGCTTTCTTT.